The 7 T cell receptor beta chains reported below all come from one sample, sequenced in a study of shared clonotypes between healthy human individuals. The table came from immunoSEQ multiplex PCR; TCRdb's copy has only in-frame clones and leaves some out. The sample includes 1,500,000 or so clones, about 96% seen only once; the top ten take approximately 1%. The material sequenced was naive CD4+ T cells sorted from blood. Subset indicated: CD45RA+ positively selected. Receptor source: a man in his thirties or forties in good health.

The chain is built from TRBV27 and TRBJ2-7, with 10 bases matching TRBD1. Germline V gene sequence: CDR1 MNHEY, CDR2 SMNVEV (reference sequence). This CDR3 has 16 residues. V shed 2 bases, J shed 5 bases, and the junction held 9 bases outside the gene matches. This CDR3 reads CASSLGLGQGGHEQYF. The CDR3 nucleotides are TGTGCCAGCAGTTTAGGTCTCGGACAGGGGGGGCACGAGCAGTACTTC.

Worth noting for this clone: Distinct nucleotide sequences in the sample also encode this CDR3. The chain combines TRBV18 with TRBJ1-2; no clear D gene. Trimming shortened V by 3 bases and J by 2 bases, and 7 bases separated the two germline ends. Germline CDR1 is KGHSH and CDR2 is LQKENI. There are 13 residues in the CDR3. The CDR3 loop is CASSPTENYGYTF. In DNA, the CDR3 is TGTGCCAGCTCACCTACGGAGAACTATGGCTACACCTTC. The full variable domain, completed using reference TRBV18 and TRBJ1-2, is NAGVMQNPRHLVRRRGQEARLRCSPMKGHSHVYWYRQLPEEGLKFMVYLQKENIIDESGMPKERFSAEFPKEGPSILRIQQVVRGDSAAYFCASSPTENYGYTFGSGTRLTVV.

The gene calls are TRBV5-6 and TRBJ2-5; 9 bases align to TRBD2. The CDR3 is 17 residues long. Germline V lookup: CDR1 SGHDT, CDR2 YYEEEE. V shed 2 bases and J 0 bases; nucleotides not matched to a gene: 8. The CDR3 is CASSFLAGSRYQETQYF. The CDR3 DNA reads TGTGCCAGCAGCTTCCTAGCGGGGTCGAGGTACCAAGAGACCCAGTACTTC.

V is TRBV7-8 and J is TRBJ2-2; D is uncertain. Germline V gives CDR1 SGHVS, CDR2 FQNEAQ. V lost 4 bases to trimming and J lost 7 bases, with 7 bases between them. This CDR3 spans 12 amino acids. CDR3 DNA sequence: TGTGCCAGCAGCTACCCAGGCGGGGAGCTGTTTTTT. Translating gives CASSYPGGELFF.

The chain's CDR3 is CSAYWVTGELFF. The CDR3 bases are TGCAGCGCCTACTGGGTCACCGGGGAGCTGTTTTTT. The gene calls are TRBV29-1 and TRBJ2-2; D ambiguous. The V gene's germline CDR1 is SQVTM and CDR2 ANQGSEA. The ends were cut back, 7 bases at V and 4 bases at J, with 10 bases in the middle. This CDR3 has 12 amino acids.

This rearrangement joins TRBV4-1 to TRBJ2-1; no clear D. The CDR3 totals 11 residues. The germline V gene encodes CDR1 MGHRA and CDR2 YSYEKL. V lost 4 bases and J 5 bases, leaving 3 bases between the germline ends. The DNA of the CDR3 is TGCGCCAGCAGCCGCGACAATGAGCAGTTCTTC. Protein: CASSRDNEQFF.

The J gene is TRBJ1-5, the V gene TRBV19; D unclear. V lost 0 bases to trimming and J lost 5 bases, with 8 bases between them. The V gene's germline CDR1 is LNHDA and CDR2 SQIVND (reference sequence). This CDR3 has 14 residues. Here the CDR3 DNA reads TGTGCCAGTAGTATAGATGACGGATATCAGCCCCAGCATTTT. Translation: CASSIDDGYQPQHF. Based on the CDR3 plus reference TRBV19 and TRBJ1-5, the full variable domain is DGGITQSPKYLFRKEGQNVTLSCEQNLNHDAMYWYRQDPGQGLRLIYYSQIVNDFQKGDIAEGYSVSREKKESFPLTVTSAQKNPTAFYLCASSIDDGYQPQHFGDGTRLSIL.